This T cell receptor (beta chain) was identified during a study of T cell changes during pregnancy in multiple sclerosis (dated by TCRdb to between 2017 and 2020). About the full investigation: In women with multiple sclerosis, the researchers looked at how the T cell repertoire shifted as pregnancy progressed.

About this clone: What this receptor recognizes is not known. No base quality information exists; no much larger clone differs at one position.

Taken from cysteine to phenylalanine, the CDR3 has 12 residues. Just the 36-base CDR3 DNA is kept, in frame starting at base 1. The germline V gene gives CDR1 as SQVTM and CDR2 as ANQGSEA. Relative to germline, V is missing 7 bases and J is missing 7 bases, with 6 bases of the junction outside any gene match. The library was obtained by the immunoSEQ multiplex PCR assay. TCRdb mirrors the immuneACCESS table, restricted to in-frame sequences. Some clones are absent from its copies; in checked studies, under half trace to an unresolved V gene, and the reason for the others is unknown. Recorded for this sample are tens of thousands of clones; roughly 93% of them occurred a single time. Of the sample, around 1.4% falls within the top ten clones.

Specimen: peripheral blood, collected in the third trimester of pregnancy. The rearrangement combines TRBV29-1 with TRBJ1-4, and 7 junctional nucleotides match TRBD1. The sequence derives from a female donor in good health, enrolled as a control in a pregnancy study. For the CDR3, the sequence is CSARDSIEKLFF. The nucleotides read TGCAGCGCCCGGGACAGCATTGAAAAACTGTTTTTT. Joined to the reference TRBV29-1 and TRBJ1-4 proteins, this CDR3 gives the full variable domain: SAVISQKPSRDICQRGTSLTIQCQVDSQVTMMFWYRQQPGQSLTLIATANQGSEATYESGFVIDKFPISRPNLTFSTLTVSNMSPEDSSIYLCSARDSIEKLFFGSGTQLSVL.